The 27 T cell receptor beta chains in this list originate from one sample, sequenced in a study of blood T cell repertoires in COVID-19. Sequenced by immunoSEQ multiplex PCR; TCRdb stores in-frame clones only, minus some. The sample holds 90,000 to 140,000 clones, approximately 76% seen once. The sample consisted of peripheral blood. The receptors come from a woman between 65 and 79 years old with acute or convalescent COVID-19.

This clone was counted only a few times. V usage is TRBV7-6 and J usage is TRBJ2-7; 7 nucleotides align to TRBD2. The CDR3 is 16 residues long. The germline V gene has CDR1 SGHVS and CDR2 FNYEAQ. After removal of 1 base from V and 6 bases from J, the junction contained 12 bases not matched to a gene. CDR3 in DNA: TGTGCCAGCAGCTTAGGGGCTTGGCGGGGGTATGGCGAGCAGTACTTC. Translated: CASSLGAWRGYGEQYF.

The chain couples TRBV9 to TRBJ2-5; 9 nucleotides align to TRBD2. Germline V CDR1 and CDR2: SGDLS, YYNGEE. J lost 1 base, V lost 3 bases, and 7 bases had no gene match. The CDR3 sequence is 16 residues long. CDR3 in DNA: TGTGCCAGCAGCGCCGAGGTGGGACTAGCCCAAGAGACCCAGTACTTC. Translating it yields CASSAEVGLAQETQYF. Filled out from reference TRBV9 and TRBJ2-5, the complete variable domain reads DSGVTQTPKHLITATGQRVTLRCSPRSGDLSVYWYQQSLDQGLQFLIQYYNGEERAKGNILERFSAQQFPDLHSELNLSSLELGDSALYFCASSAEVGLAQETQYFGPGTRLLVL.

This chain connects TRBV27 to TRBJ1-5, with 7 bases matching TRBD1. Trimming cost V 6 bases and J 2 bases; bases outside gene matches: 7. Germline lookup yields CDR1 MNHEY and CDR2 SMNVEV (reference sequence). The CDR3 is made up of 15 amino acids. The CDR3 loop reads CASRPYRGGNQPQHF. CDR3 DNA sequence: TGTGCCAGCAGGCCTTACAGGGGTGGCAATCAGCCCCAGCATTTT.

The J gene is TRBJ2-7, the V gene TRBV6-5; TRBD1 agrees at 9 bases. The J segment lost 5 bases and the V segment lost 6 bases, leaving 11 bases of the junction unmatched. This CDR3 region has 15 residues. The germline gives CDR1 MNHEY, CDR2 SVGAGI. The DNA of the CDR3 is TGTGCCAGCAGGAGGGACCAACAGGGGGCCGACGAGCAGTACTTC. It specifies CASRRDQQGADEQYF.

This clone was seen only once. The CDR3 reads CASSLREGSQPQHF. The CDR3 DNA is TGTGCCAGCAGCTTAAGGGAGGGGAGTCAGCCCCAGCATTTT. The rearrangement links TRBV7-2 to TRBJ1-5, with TRBD1 as a possible D gene (5 bases). This CDR3 spans 14 amino acids. Germline CDR1 is SGHTA and CDR2 is FQGNSA. V lost 2 bases to trimming and J lost 6 bases, with 11 bases between them.

This clone was seen once. The J gene is TRBJ2-1, the V gene TRBV14; TRBD2 might be the D (7 bases). Germline V CDR1 and CDR2: SGHDN, FVKESK. CDR3 size: 15 residues. The germline V and J ends were trimmed by 4 bases and 8 bases, with 18 bases remaining between them. CDR3: CASSLLGGGFYEQFF. The CDR3 bases are TGTGCCAGCAGCCTCCTTGGGGGGGGCTTCTATGAGCAGTTCTTC.

V is TRBV2 and J is TRBJ1-1, with 7 bases identical to TRBD1. The CDR3 runs to 13 residues. Per the germline V gene, CDR1 is SNHLY and CDR2 is FYNNEI. V lost 7 bases and J lost 1; bases outside the gene matches: 3. CDR3 loop: CASTGTANTEAFF. The CDR3, as DNA: TGTGCCAGCACCGGGACAGCGAACACTGAAGCTTTCTTT.

This sequence joins TRBV6-5 and TRBJ2-1; 7 bases map to TRBD1. Germline CDR1 is MNHEY and CDR2 is SVGAGI. The CDR3 covers 15 residues. The V gene end was trimmed by 2 bases and the J gene end by 4 bases; junction bases not matched to a gene: 5. The CDR3 protein is CASSYRSGGYNEQFF. The DNA for the CDR3 is TGTGCCAGCAGTTACCGGTCAGGGGGTTACAATGAGCAGTTCTTC.

The chain has TRBV5-5 and TRBJ1-2; D possibly corresponds to TRBD1 (5 bases). From germline, CDR1 is SGHKS and CDR2 YYEKEE (reference sequence). The CDR3 contains 14 residues. Trimming cost V 2 bases and J 3 bases, with 11 bases left between them. CDR3 sequence reads: CASSLSTAHYGYTF. CDR3 coding DNA: TGTGCCAGCAGCTTATCGACAGCCCACTATGGCTACACCTTC.

This chain joins TRBV27 and TRBJ2-1, with TRBD2 identical over 9 bases. The length of the CDR3 is 17 residues. Germline V gives CDR1 MNHEY, CDR2 SMNVEV (reference sequence). V lost 3 bases, J lost 0 bases, and 6 bases stayed unmatched. This CDR3 is CASSFSGGPFSYNEQFF. In nucleotides, the CDR3 is TGTGCCAGCAGTTTTAGCGGGGGACCCTTCTCCTACAATGAGCAGTTCTTC.

The V and J genes are TRBV27 and TRBJ2-2, with 7 bases fitting TRBD1. V lost 5 bases and J lost 6; bases outside the gene matches: 3. In germline, CDR1 is MNHEY, CDR2 SMNVEV (reference sequence). This CDR3 is built from 13 residues. CDR3 sequence reads: CASSLQGAGELFF. The CDR3 coding sequence is TGTGCCAGCAGTCTTCAGGGGGCCGGGGAGCTGTTTTTT.

This clone was recorded a few times. The V gene is TRBV5-1, the J gene TRBJ2-7; TRBD2 is a possible D gene (5 bases). Germline CDR1 reads SGHRS; CDR2 reads YFSETQ. This CDR3 has 16 residues. Trimming took 10 bases from V and 7 from J, leaving 30 bases between them. The CDR3 sequence is CACLCRRVGPGWEQYF. DNA of the CDR3: TGCGCCTGCTTGTGCCGTAGGGTGGGCCCGGGGTGGGAGCAGTACTTC.

V and J are TRBV29-1 and TRBJ1-1, with TRBD1 matching 10 bases. J lost 6 bases, V lost 7 bases, and 20 bases had no gene match. In germline, CDR1 is SQVTM, CDR2 ANQGSEA. CDR3 length: 17 amino acids. In nucleotides, the CDR3 is TGCAGCGCCACCCGGGACAGGGGTACGAACGATGTCGCTGAAGCTTTCTTT. Translation: CSATRDRGTNDVAEAFF. Full variable domain (outside the CDR3, taken from reference TRBV29-1 and TRBJ1-1): SAVISQKPSRDICQRGTSLTIQCQVDSQVTMMFWYRQQPGQSLTLIATANQGSEATYESGFVIDKFPISRPNLTFSTLTVSNMSPEDSSIYLCSATRDRGTNDVAEAFFGQGTRLTVV.

This clone was observed a handful of times. The chain carries TRBV19 and TRBJ1-2; D is undetermined. The CDR3 is 12 residues long. Germline V CDR1 and CDR2: LNHDA, SQIVND (reference sequence). Trimming stripped 3 bases from V and 2 bases from J, with 4 bases between. Written as DNA, the CDR3 is TGTGCCAGTAGTATCAAAAACTATGGCTACACCTTC. This codes for CASSIKNYGYTF.

The chain couples TRBV14 to TRBJ2-6; 7 nucleotides agree with TRBD1. The junction had 1 base not matched to a gene; V was cut back by 0 bases and J by 2 bases. The CDR3 covers 16 residues. CDR1 and CDR2 from the germline V gene are SGHDN and FVKESK. This chain's CDR3 is CASSQDDRAGANVLTF. The CDR3 bases are TGTGCCAGCAGCCAAGATGACAGGGCTGGGGCCAACGTCCTGACTTTC. Supplemented by reference TRBV14 and TRBJ2-6, the full variable domain reads EAGVTQFPSHSVIEKGQTVTLRCDPISGHDNLYWYRRVMGKEIKFLLHFVKESKQDESGMPNNRFLAERTGGTYSTLKVQPAELEDSGVYFCASSQDDRAGANVLTFGAGSRLTVL.

This chain uses TRBV5-1 with TRBJ2-7; TRBD2 might be the D (5 bases). The CDR3 runs 16 residues. The germline V gene encodes CDR1 SGHRS and CDR2 YFSETQ. V lost 10 bases, J lost 7 bases, and 30 bases lay in between. The DNA of the CDR3 is TGCGCCTGCTTGAGCGGTTGGGTGGGCCCGGGGTGGGAGCAGTACTTC. It translates to CACLSGWVGPGWEQYF.

The genes are TRBV11-3 and TRBJ2-2; no clear D. Trimming pared 5 bases from V and 3 bases from J, leaving 13 bases between. There are 15 residues in the CDR3. In germline, CDR1 is SGHNT, CDR2 YENEEA. The CDR3 is CASSQSYSYTGELFF. CDR3 nucleotide sequence: TGTGCCAGCAGCCAGTCCTACAGTTACACCGGGGAGCTGTTTTTT.

The rearrangement joins TRBV4-1 to TRBJ2-5, with 7 bases identical to TRBD2. This CDR3 spans 14 amino acids. Per the germline V gene, CDR1 is MGHRA and CDR2 is YSYEKL. V lost 1 base and J lost 4; bases outside the gene matches: 3. The CDR3, as DNA: TGCGCCAGCAGCCAAGCGGGGAGGGGAGAGACCCAGTACTTC. Protein product: CASSQAGRGETQYF.

V and J are TRBV2 and TRBJ2-5, with unresolved D. The CDR3 runs 14 residues. CDR1 SNHLY and CDR2 FYNNEI come from the germline V gene. The V end was cut by 0 bases, the J end by 4 bases, with 9 bases between. CDR3 amino acids: CASSEAWARETQYF. CDR3 coding DNA: TGTGCCAGCAGTGAAGCTTGGGCGCGAGAGACCCAGTACTTC.

The gene calls are TRBV3-1 (or the pseudogene TRBV3-2) and TRBJ1-3; 8 bases are a match to TRBD1. With V trimmed by 1 base and J by 0 bases, 5 bases remained unmatched. CDR1 LGHDT and CDR2 YNNKEL come from the germline V gene (reference sequence). CDR3 length equals 17 residues. The CDR3 here is CASSQVGTGGSGNTIYF. DNA of the CDR3: TGTGCCAGCAGCCAAGTTGGGACAGGAGGCTCTGGAAACACCATATATTTT.

This sequence joins TRBV30 and TRBJ2-6; a weak D match, TRBD2 (5 bases). The CDR3 is made up of 16 amino acids. Germline CDR1 GTSNPN, CDR2 SVGIG (reference sequence). V was pared by 3 bases and J by 6 bases, with 18 bases between. CDR3 region: CAWSLGLGSEANVLTF. DNA of the CDR3: TGTGCCTGGAGCTTAGGACTGGGGTCGGAGGCCAACGTCCTGACTTTC.

This clone was found many times. The identical CDR3 is also encoded by other nucleotide sequences in the sample. V gene TRBV5-1 combines with J gene TRBJ2-7, with TRBD2 identical over 8 bases. CDR3 length equals 16 residues. The germline gives CDR1 SGHRS, CDR2 YFSETQ. Here the CDR3 reads CPRLRRRGGRGGQQYF. The CDR3, as DNA: TGCCCCCGCTTGCGCCGTCGGGGGGGCCGGGGGGGGCAGCAGTACTTC.

This clone was observed a handful of times. The rearrangement joins TRBV27 to TRBJ1-4, with D perhaps matching TRBD1 (5 bases). The ends were cut back, 8 bases at V and 10 bases at J, with 17 bases in the middle. The germline CDR1 and CDR2 sequences are MNHEY and SMNVEV (reference sequence). The CDR3 extends over 13 amino acids. The chain's CDR3 is CASANAGRGKLFF. CDR3 DNA: TGTGCCAGCGCTAACGCAGGGCGAGGAAAACTGTTTTTT.

The chain uses TRBV30 and TRBJ1-3; a weak D match, TRBD1 (5 bases). CDR3 length: 14 amino acids. V lost 4 bases, J lost 4 bases, and 14 bases lay in between. Per germline, CDR1 GTSNPN and CDR2 SVGIG (reference sequence). The CDR3 DNA reads as TGTGCCTGGATAGGACAAACGGACGGAAACACCATATATTTT. The encoded protein is CAWIGQTDGNTIYF.

The chain couples TRBV18 to TRBJ1-1; unclear D gene. V lost 6 bases to trimming and J lost 1 base, with 9 bases between them. Germline V CDR1 and CDR2: KGHSH, LQKENI. The CDR3 totals 13 residues. This CDR3 reads CASSQNTNTEAFF. DNA for the CDR3: TGTGCCAGCTCCCAGAACACGAACACTGAAGCTTTCTTT.

This clone was recorded once. The V call is TRBV10-3, the J call TRBJ1-1; D possibly corresponds to TRBD1 (5 bases). V lost 0 bases, J lost 4 bases, and 12 bases lay in between. This CDR3 comprises 15 residues. Germline loops: CDR1 ENHRY, CDR2 SYGVKD. CDR3: CAISESAGLGTEAFF. CDR3 nucleotide sequence: TGTGCCATCAGTGAGTCGGCAGGGCTGGGCACTGAAGCTTTCTTT.

This chain connects TRBV10-1 to TRBJ2-1; TRBD1 aligns across 7 bases. This CDR3 spans 14 amino acids. Germline trimming cut 5 bases from V and 8 bases from J; bases unmatched to any gene: 9. Germline V lookup: CDR1 WNHNN, CDR2 SYGVQD (reference sequence). The CDR3 reads CASSRGQYSDEQFF. As DNA, the CDR3 is TGCGCCAGCAGTAGGGGGCAATATTCGGATGAGCAGTTCTTC.